The subject of this entry is one T cell receptor beta chain. The target of this receptor is not known. The CDR3 is cut off 3 residues early in the read; its end comes from the germline J gene. Every participant had a single incident cervical HPV16 infection, and women with prevalent HPV16 infections were excluded. Cervical HPV DNA was detected by MY09/MY11 PCR and genotyped by dot-blot hybridization. About 15 mL of heparinized blood were centrifuged, and the buffy coat was aliquoted, frozen at -30°C, then stored at -80°C. QIAGEN kits were used to extract genomic DNA from buffy coat specimens. TCR beta CDR3 regions were amplified by multiplex PCR from an average of approximately 1,200 ng genomic DNA per sample using the immunoSEQ assay. Primer bias was corrected in the assay by using a complete synthetic TCR repertoire to establish an amplification baseline. Amplicons were sequenced on the Illumina platform. The study's own analysis went as follows. Sequence errors were corrected by clustering with frequency ratios and a modified nearest-neighbor algorithm, and the sequences were then analyzed in the immunoSEQ Analyzer using IMGT gene definitions. At each rarefaction depth, TCR richness and evenness were averaged over 20 rarefaction repeats, and samples with fewer sequences than the depth were excluded. Relative abundances of V, D and J genes were compared between groups using Wilcoxon rank sum tests, with FDR correction applied. An intraclass correlation of 90% to 97% for TCR richness and an average of around 71% across 60 to 80 gene segments were obtained from the blinded duplicates. This immuneACCESS table, as held by TCRdb, lists in-frame sequences with V and J called but not all clones. Of the missing ones, under half trace to an unresolved V gene in checked studies; the others have no known cause. Clone size and V and J calls were adopted from that table, with D and trimming inferred from the DNA. This sample's table lists tens of thousands of clones. Of the sample, 7% to 7.5% is held by the ten largest clones.

This record comes from a study of T cells in women clearing cervical HPV infection (dated by TCRdb to the late 2010s). Broadly, across the study: The cases were about two dozen women with histologically confirmed HPV16-related CIN3 or worse, and 2 of those women had invasive cancers. Since only a few of the women had HLA typing available, the possibility that HLA type was acting as a confounder could not be ruled out. Cases and controls were matched on age within five years and on year of sample collection. Blood from cases was collected at the visit at which the lesion was first identified, whereas blood from controls was collected once infection was no longer detected. Cases had a median age of approximately 35 years compared with under 40 for controls, and baseline characteristics showed no significant differences between the groups. Among cases, blood sampling came a median of approximately 150 days after lesion detection, with an interquartile range of roughly 85 to 200 days. Five blinded duplicates per group were added as quality controls, so that around 60 samples were obtained: some 50 participants and 10 replicates. In the parent cohort, 9,500 to 13,000 women aged 18 or older were enrolled in Guanacaste, Costa Rica, during about 1992 to 1994 and then followed for under nine years. Nested within Costa Rica's Guanacaste HPV Natural History Study, an exploratory proof-of-principle case-control study compared TCR repertoires across cervical HPV16 outcomes. The controls were about 25 women whose single incident HPV16 infection cleared within 12 months with no development of precancer or cancer.

The CDR3 runs 14 amino acids, cysteine and phenylalanine included. The DNA has 33 bases, all within the CDR3, and is read from base 1. Looking up the germline V gene (reference sequence) yields CDR1 SGHKS and CDR2 YYEKEE. What the authors observed across the whole study: Because the number of T cells per sample was unknown, the richness differences could reflect varying T-cell content rather than repertoire biology. Across sequencing depths, CIN3+ cases showed significantly higher TCR repertoire richness than controls, but evenness did not differ between the groups. Cases had lower TRBV6-7 relative abundance than controls (approximately 0.11% versus 0.16%; Bonferroni P = 0.0008). Random forest classifiers that combined richness and V gene abundances separated cases from controls with an estimated AUC of roughly 0.83. Because of the cross-sectional design, the study could not determine whether the associations came before infection or resulted from infection, and neither effector/memory subsets nor HPV-specific T cells were isolated.

This sequence originates from a woman between 18 and 70 years old with a cervical HPV16 infection that either progressed to CIN3+ or cleared (not recorded which). The sequenced sample consisted of blood buffy coat. This receptor chain uses TRBV5-5 and TRBJ1-4, and TRBD1 matches 7 of the central bases. The CDR3 here reads CASSSTGFRSPLFF. CDR3 DNA (partial): TGTGCCAGCAGCTCGACAGGGTTCAGGTCACCA. This CDR3, with the reference TRBV5-5 and TRBJ1-4 proteins standing in past its ends, gives the full variable domain DAGVTQSPTHLIKTRGQQVTLRCSPISGHKSVSWYQQVLGQGPQFIFQYYEKEERGRGNFPDRFSARQFPNYSSELNVNALLLGDSALYLCASSSTGFRSPLFFGSGTQLSVL.